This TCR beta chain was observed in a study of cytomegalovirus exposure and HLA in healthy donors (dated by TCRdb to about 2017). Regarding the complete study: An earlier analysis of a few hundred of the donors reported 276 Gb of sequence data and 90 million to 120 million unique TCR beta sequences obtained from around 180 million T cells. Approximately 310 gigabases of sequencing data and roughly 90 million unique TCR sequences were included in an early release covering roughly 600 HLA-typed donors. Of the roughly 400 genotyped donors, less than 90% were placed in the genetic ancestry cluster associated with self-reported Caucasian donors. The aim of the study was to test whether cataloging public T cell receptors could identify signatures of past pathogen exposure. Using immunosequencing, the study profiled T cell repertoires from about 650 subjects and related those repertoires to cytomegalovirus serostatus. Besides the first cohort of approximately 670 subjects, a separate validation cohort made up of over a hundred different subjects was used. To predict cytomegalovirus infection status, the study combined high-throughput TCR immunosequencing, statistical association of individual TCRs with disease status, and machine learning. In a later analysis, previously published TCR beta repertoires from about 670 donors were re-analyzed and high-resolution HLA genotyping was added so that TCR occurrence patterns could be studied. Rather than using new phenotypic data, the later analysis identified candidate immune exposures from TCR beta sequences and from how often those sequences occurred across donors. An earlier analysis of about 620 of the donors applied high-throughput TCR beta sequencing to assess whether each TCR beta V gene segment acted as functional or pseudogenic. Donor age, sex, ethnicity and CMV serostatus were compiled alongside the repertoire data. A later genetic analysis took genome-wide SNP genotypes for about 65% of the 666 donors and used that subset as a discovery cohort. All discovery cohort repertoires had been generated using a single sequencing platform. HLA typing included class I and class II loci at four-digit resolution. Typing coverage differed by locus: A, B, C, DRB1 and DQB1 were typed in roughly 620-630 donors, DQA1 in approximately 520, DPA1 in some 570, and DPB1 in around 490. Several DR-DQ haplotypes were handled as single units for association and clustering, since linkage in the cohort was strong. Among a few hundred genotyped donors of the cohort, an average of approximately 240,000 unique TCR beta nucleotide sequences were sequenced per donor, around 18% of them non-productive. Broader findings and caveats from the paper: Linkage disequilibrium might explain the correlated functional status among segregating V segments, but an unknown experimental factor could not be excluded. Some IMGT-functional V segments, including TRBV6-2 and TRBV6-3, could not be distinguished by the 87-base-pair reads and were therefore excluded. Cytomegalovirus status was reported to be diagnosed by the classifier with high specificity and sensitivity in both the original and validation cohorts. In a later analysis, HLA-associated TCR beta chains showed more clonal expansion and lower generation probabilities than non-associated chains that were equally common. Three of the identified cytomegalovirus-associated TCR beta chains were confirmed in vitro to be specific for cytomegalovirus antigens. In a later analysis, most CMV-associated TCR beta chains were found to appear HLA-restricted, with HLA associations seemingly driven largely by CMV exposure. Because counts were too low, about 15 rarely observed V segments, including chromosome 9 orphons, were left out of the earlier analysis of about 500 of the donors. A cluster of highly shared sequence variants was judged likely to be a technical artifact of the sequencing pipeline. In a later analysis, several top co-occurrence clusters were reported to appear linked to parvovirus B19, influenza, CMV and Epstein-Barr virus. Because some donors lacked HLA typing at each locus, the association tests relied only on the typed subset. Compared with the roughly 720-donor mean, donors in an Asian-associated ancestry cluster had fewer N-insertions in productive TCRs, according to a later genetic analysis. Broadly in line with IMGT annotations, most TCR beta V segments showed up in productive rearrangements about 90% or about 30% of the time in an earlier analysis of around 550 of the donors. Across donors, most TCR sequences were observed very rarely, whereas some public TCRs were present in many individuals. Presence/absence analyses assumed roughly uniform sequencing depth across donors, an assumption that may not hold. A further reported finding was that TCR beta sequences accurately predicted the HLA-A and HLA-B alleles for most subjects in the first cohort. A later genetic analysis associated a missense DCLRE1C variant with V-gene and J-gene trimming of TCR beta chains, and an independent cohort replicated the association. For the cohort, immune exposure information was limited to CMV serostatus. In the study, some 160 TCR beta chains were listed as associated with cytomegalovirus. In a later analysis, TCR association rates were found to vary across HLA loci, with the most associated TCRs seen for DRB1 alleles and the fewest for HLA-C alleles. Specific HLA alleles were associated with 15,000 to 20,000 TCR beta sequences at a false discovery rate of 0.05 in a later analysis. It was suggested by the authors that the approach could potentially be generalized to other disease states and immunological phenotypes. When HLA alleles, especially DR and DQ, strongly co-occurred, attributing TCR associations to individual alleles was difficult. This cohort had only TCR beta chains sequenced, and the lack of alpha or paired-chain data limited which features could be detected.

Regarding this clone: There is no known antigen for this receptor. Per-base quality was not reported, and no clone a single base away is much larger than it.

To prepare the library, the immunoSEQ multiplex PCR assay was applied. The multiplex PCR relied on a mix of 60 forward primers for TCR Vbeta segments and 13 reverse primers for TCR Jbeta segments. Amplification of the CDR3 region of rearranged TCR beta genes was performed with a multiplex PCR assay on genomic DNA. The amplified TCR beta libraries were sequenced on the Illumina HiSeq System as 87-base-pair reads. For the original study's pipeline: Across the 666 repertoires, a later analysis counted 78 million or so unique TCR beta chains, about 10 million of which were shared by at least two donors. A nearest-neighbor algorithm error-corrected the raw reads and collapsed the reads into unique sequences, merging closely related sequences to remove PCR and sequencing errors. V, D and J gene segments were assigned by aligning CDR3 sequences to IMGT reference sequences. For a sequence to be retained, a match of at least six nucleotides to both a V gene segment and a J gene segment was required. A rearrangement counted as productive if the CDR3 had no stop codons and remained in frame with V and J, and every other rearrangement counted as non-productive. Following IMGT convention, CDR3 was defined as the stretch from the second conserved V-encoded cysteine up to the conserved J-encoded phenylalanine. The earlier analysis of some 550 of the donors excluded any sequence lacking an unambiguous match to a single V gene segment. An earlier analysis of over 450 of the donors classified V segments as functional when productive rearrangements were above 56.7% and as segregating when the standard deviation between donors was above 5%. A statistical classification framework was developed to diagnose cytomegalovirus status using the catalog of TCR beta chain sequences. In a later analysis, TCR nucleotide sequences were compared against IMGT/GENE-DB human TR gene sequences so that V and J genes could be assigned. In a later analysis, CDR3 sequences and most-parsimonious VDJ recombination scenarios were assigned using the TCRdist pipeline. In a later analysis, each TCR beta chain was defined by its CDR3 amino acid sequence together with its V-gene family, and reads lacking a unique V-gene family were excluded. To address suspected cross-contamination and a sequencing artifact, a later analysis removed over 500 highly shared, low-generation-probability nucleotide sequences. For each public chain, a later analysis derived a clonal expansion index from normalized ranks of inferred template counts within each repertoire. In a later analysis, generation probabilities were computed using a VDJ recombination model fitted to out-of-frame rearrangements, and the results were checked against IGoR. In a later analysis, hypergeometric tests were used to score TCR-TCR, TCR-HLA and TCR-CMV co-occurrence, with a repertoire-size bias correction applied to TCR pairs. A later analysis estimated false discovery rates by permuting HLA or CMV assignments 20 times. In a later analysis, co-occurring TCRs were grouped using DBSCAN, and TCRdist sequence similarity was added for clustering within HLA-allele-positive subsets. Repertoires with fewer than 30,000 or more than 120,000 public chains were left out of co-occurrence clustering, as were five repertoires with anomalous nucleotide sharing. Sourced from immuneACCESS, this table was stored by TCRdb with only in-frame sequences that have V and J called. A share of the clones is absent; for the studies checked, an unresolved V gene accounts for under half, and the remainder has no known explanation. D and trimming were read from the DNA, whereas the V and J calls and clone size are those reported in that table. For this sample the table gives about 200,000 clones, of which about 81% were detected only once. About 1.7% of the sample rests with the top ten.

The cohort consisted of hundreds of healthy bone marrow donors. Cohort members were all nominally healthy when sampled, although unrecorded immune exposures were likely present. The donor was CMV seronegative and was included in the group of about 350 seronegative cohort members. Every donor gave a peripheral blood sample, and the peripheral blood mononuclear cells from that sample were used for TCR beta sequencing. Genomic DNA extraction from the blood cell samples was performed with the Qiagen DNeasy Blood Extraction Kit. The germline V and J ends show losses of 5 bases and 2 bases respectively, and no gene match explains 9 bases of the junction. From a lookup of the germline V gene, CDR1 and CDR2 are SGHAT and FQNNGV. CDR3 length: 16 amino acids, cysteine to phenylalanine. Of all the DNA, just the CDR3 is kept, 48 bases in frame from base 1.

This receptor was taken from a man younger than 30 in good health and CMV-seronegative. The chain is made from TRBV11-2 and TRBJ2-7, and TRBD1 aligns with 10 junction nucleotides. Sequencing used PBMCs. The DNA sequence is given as TGTGCCAGCAGCGTAGGATTTGGGACAGGGGCCTACGAGCAGTACTTC. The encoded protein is CASSVGFGTGAYEQYF.